The TCR beta chain under discussion was sequenced for a study of CD8 T cells in Susac syndrome. After extraction with the RNeasy kit, about 0.5 to 1 ug of the RNA was reverse transcribed using random hexamers. Multiplex immunoSEQ PCR targeted 54 Vbeta and 13 Jbeta TCR beta segments. In TCRdb, the immunoSEQ multiplex PCR reads were re-called with MiXCR into one record per CDR3 protein. Of roughly 180,000 distinct CDR3 sequences in the sample, over 85% were seen once. With 0 bases removed from V and 6 bases from J, the gap between germline ends came to 26 bases. CDR3 length: 19 amino acids. Germline loops: CDR1 MGHRA, CDR2 YSYEKL. Sequencing of TCR beta was undertaken in CD8+ and CD4+ T cells derived from blood.

This sequence originates from a human donor in good health. The genes are TRBV4-1 and TRBJ1-1, with D possibly matching TRBD1 (5 bases). Sequencing input: CD4+ T cells from PBMCs. The CDR3 sequence is CASSQEVPQGLGPRAEAFF. The CDR3 nucleotides read TGCGCCAGCAGCCAAGAGGTGCCTCAGGGACTGGGCCCTCGCGCTGAAGCTTTCTTT.